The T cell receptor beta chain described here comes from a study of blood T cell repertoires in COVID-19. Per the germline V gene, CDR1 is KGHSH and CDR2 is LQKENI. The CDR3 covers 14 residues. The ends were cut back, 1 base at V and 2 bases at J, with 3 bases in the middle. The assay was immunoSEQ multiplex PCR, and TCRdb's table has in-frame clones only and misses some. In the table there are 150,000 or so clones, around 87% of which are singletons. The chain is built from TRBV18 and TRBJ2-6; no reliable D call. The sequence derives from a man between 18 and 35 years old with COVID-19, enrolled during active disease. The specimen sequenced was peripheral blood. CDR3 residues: CASSPLTGANVLTF. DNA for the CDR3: TGTGCCAGCTCACCACTTACTGGGGCCAACGTCCTGACTTTC.